This record covers a single TCR beta chain. Its antigen is unknown. These data come from a study of CD8+ T cells in alopecia areata. Study conclusions and caveats: Whether baseline CD8+ expansion is linked to response remains uncertain, given a single nonresponder. Higher clonality than in normal scalp was seen in lesional scalp, especially alopecia totalis/universalis.

Treatment noted: oral pan-JAK inhibitor, 5-10 mg twice daily. Alopecia areata patients provided lesional scalp punch biopsies and peripheral blood, both collected for the study. It was cDNA, reverse transcribed from extracted RNA, that served as the sequencing template. This table comes from immunoSEQ multiplex PCR, and its TCRdb copy is limited to in-frame clones, with some not included. The sample holds a few hundred thousand clones, more than 45% seen once. The sequencing here drew on CD4+ T cells sorted from blood, taken at week 4, from a patient treated with tofacitinib. The receptor was isolated from a human donor with alopecia areata.

CDR3 loop: CASSQDKAAGEQFF. The CDR3 nucleotides are TGCGCCAGCAGCCAAGATAAGGCCGCGGGTGAGCAGTTCTTC. This chain joins TRBV4-1 and TRBJ2-1, with D possibly matching TRBD2 (5 bases). Looked up from germline, CDR1 is MGHRA and CDR2 is YSYEKL. The CDR3 is 14 residues long. The germline V and J ends were trimmed by 0 bases and 9 bases, with 12 bases remaining between them.